Listed below are T cell receptor beta chains from one sample, sequenced in a study of T cells in Graves' hyperthyroidism and ophthalmopathy. TCRdb reprocessed the multiplex PCR reads via MiXCR and lists one record per CDR3 protein. The top ten clones hold around 50% of a sample with some 210,000 distinct CDR3 sequences, 17% of them seen once. The specimen sequenced was blood. The receptors here all came from a man aged 50-60 years with Graves' hyperthyroidism. Both conserved end residues are part of each CDR3.

v_call	j_call	cdr3_aa
TRBV28	TRBJ2-1	CASSKTGVYNEQFF
TRBV2	TRBJ2-7	CASSELPPSVGLLEQYF
TRBV28	TRBJ2-1	CASSLDREIYNEQFF
TRBV27	TRBJ2-2	CASSFSGTDPGELFF
TRBV3-1	TRBJ1-5	CASSQGTPGAQPQHF
TRBV7-9	TRBJ1-4	CASSFSEAEKLFF
TRBV6-2/TRBV6-3	TRBJ2-2	CASMGHTNTGELFF
TRBV4-1	TRBJ1-1	CASSQNVGGRTEAFF
TRBV7-3	TRBJ2-1	CASSLTADSSYNEQFF
TRBV9	TRBJ2-2	CASSVVAGDNTGELFF
TRBV14	TRBJ1-1	CASSQTNRAEAFF
TRBV20-1	TRBJ2-1	CSARLDYNNEQFF
TRBV20-1	TRBJ2-7	CSARGGVAGLGEQYF
TRBV3-1	TRBJ2-3	CASSQDVAADTQYF
TRBV12-3/TRBV12-4	TRBJ2-2	CASGGGELFF
TRBV6-1	TRBJ2-2	CASSEAVVTGELFF
TRBV2	TRBJ2-3	CASSGQATITDTQYF
TRBV20-1	TRBJ2-1	CSARDHGRPVSYNEQFF
TRBV28	TRBJ2-1	CASSWDEVVTNNEQFF
TRBV12-3/TRBV12-4	TRBJ1-2	CASSPEGARGYTF
TRBV27	TRBJ2-3	CASTRSGPTDTQYF
TRBV10-2	TRBJ2-7	CASSDLWTGAFYEQYF
TRBV19	TRBJ1-5	CASSRRFNQPQHF
TRBV12-3/TRBV12-4	TRBJ2-7	CASRLTGTGRYEQYF
TRBV7-2	TRBJ2-1	CASSSPGLGVNEQFF
TRBV19	TRBJ2-7	CASSRGLRGDYEQYF
TRBV6-1	TRBJ2-1	CASSEPTSGREQFF
TRBV4-3	TRBJ2-3	CASSQDLIRTSGSPDTQYF
TRBV28	TRBJ2-4	CASSLWGQGIKNIQYF
TRBV28	TRBJ2-7	CASKNAGDRYEQYF
TRBV7-8	TRBJ2-1	CASSLLAGPNNEQFF
TRBV7-8	TRBJ2-7	CASSLALAGSSYEQYF
TRBV4-3	TRBJ1-1	CASSQDKSYTEAFF